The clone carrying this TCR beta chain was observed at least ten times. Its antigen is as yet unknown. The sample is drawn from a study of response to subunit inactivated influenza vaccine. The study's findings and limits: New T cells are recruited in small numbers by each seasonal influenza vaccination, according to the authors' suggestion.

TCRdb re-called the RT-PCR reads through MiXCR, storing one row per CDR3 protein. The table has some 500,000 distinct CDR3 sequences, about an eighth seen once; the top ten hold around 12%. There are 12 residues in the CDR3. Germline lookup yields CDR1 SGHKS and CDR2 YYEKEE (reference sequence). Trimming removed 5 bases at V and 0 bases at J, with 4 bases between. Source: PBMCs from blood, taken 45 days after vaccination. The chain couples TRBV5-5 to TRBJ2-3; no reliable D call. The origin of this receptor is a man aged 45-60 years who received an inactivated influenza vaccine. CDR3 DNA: TGTGCCAGCAGACAGAGCACAGATACGCAGTATTTT. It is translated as CASRQSTDTQYF.